Listed here are 24 T cell receptor beta chains from one sample, sequenced in a study of OX40 agonist ivuxolimab in advanced cancers. TCRdb's table, derived via immunoSEQ multiplex PCR, lists solely in-frame clones and lacks some. The table includes roughly 70,000 clones, just under 90% detected once. The sample here was CD4+ or CD8+ T cells sorted from blood, taken in a trial of the OX40 agonist ivuxolimab. The source of these receptors is an adult with an advanced solid tumor such as melanoma, head and neck, liver or kidney cancer.

The chain couples TRBV7-2 to TRBJ1-5; D is perhaps TRBD1 (5 bases). V lost 5 bases to trimming and J lost 3 bases, with 11 bases between them. From germline, CDR1 is SGHTA and CDR2 FQGNSA. The CDR3 consists of 14 residues. The CDR3 sequence is CASSAGPNNQPQHF. DNA of the CDR3: TGTGCCAGCAGCGCGGGACCGAACAATCAGCCCCAGCATTTT.

This rearrangement joins TRBV5-1 to TRBJ2-3; D is perhaps TRBD2 (5 bases). Between the trimmed V and J ends, which lost 2 bases and 5 bases, there was a span of 18 bases. CDR3 size: 16 residues. CDR1 and CDR2 (germline): SGHRS, YFSETQ. The CDR3 DNA is TGCGCCAGCAGCTTACAGCCCAGCGGCCCAGGAGATACGCAGTATTTT. Protein: CASSLQPSGPGDTQYF.

The V gene is TRBV9, the J gene TRBJ2-7; 7 positions match TRBD1. There are 14 residues in the CDR3. V trimming: 3 bases; J trimming: 3 bases; junction bases outside the gene matches: 6. CDR1 SGDLS and CDR2 YYNGEE come from the germline V gene. This CDR3 reads CASSAGTALYEQYF. The CDR3 DNA sequence: TGTGCCAGCAGCGCCGGGACAGCCCTCTACGAGCAGTACTTC.

The chain joins TRBV27 to TRBJ2-7, with 9 positions matching TRBD1. CDR1 and CDR2 (germline): MNHEY, SMNVEV (reference sequence). This CDR3 region has 14 residues. Trimming at V came to 6 bases and at J to 2 bases, leaving 5 bases not matched to a gene. CDR3 in DNA: TGTGCCAGCAGACCGACAGGGGGAACCTACGAGCAGTACTTC. Amino acids: CASRPTGGTYEQYF.

The J gene is TRBJ2-1, the V gene TRBV5-3; tentatively, D is TRBD2 (6 bases). TRBV5-3 is known as an ORF, though its function is uncertain. This CDR3 has 18 amino acids. Trimming removed 4 bases from V and 7 bases from J, with 27 bases in between. The CDR3 protein is CARSPIERTGTCPNEQFF. The DNA for the CDR3 is TGTGCCAGAAGCCCCATCGAAAGAACCGGGACTTGCCCTAATGAGCAGTTCTTC.

This clone appeared once. The chain joins TRBV7-3 to TRBJ2-3; the match to TRBD2 covers 11 bases. V shed 3 bases, J shed 2 bases, and the junction held 4 bases outside the gene matches. Germline CDR1 is SGHTA and CDR2 is FQGTGA. The CDR3 loop spans 16 amino acids. CDR3 in amino acids: CASSFSSGGSTDTQYF. The CDR3 DNA sequence: TGTGCCAGCAGCTTTTCTAGCGGGGGGTCCACAGATACGCAGTATTTT.

The chain has TRBV6-1 and TRBJ2-7; the match to TRBD2 covers 8 bases. The CDR3 loop spans 13 amino acids. V lost 6 bases to trimming and J lost 3 bases; unmatched junction nucleotides: 4. CDR1 and CDR2 (germline): MNHNS, SASEGT. The CDR3 DNA is TGTGCCAGCAGCCCGGGGGGGGTCTACGAGCAGTACTTC. Translated: CASSPGGVYEQYF.

Worth noting for this clone: This sample includes further DNA sequences coding for the same CDR3. The chain combines TRBV5-1 with TRBJ2-5; no definite D call. This CDR3 contains 12 residues. V was pared by 0 bases and J by 4 bases, with 4 bases between. Looked up from germline, CDR1 is SGHRS and CDR2 is YFSETQ. The CDR3 coding sequence is TGCGCCAGCAGCTTGGTTGGAGAGACCCAGTACTTC. This encodes CASSLVGETQYF.

This chain connects TRBV30 to TRBJ1-2; D is possibly TRBD1 (6 bases). The CDR3 has 12 amino acids. The germline CDR1 and CDR2 sequences are GTSNPN and SVGIG (reference sequence). V lost 8 bases and J lost 7, with 17 bases in between. The CDR3 nucleotides are TGTGCCCGCGGGATGGGGGCAGGTGGCTACACCTTC. Protein sequence: CARGMGAGGYTF.

This clone has only one observation. V usage is TRBV30 and J usage is TRBJ2-7; TRBD2 aligns across 7 bases. The trim removed 2 bases at V and 7 bases at J, leaving 2 bases unmatched. This CDR3 spans 11 amino acids. CDR1 is GTSNPN and CDR2 is SVGIG in the germline V gene (reference sequence). CDR3 coding DNA: TGTGCCTGGAGTTGGGGGGGTGAGCAGTACTTC. Its translation: CAWSWGGEQYF.

The chain combines TRBV27 with TRBJ2-3, with a possible D match to TRBD2 (6 bases). Trimming shortened V by 7 bases and J by 2 bases, and 10 bases separated the two germline ends. Germline CDR1 is MNHEY and CDR2 is SMNVEV (reference sequence). The CDR3 is made up of 13 amino acids. CDR3 in amino acids: CASKGRDTDTQYF. For the CDR3, the DNA is TGTGCCAGCAAGGGGCGGGACACAGATACGCAGTATTTT.

This chain uses TRBV19 with TRBJ1-2; D gene uncertain. Germline V gene data show CDR1 as LNHDA and CDR2 as SQIVND (reference sequence). The V end was cut by 5 bases, the J end by 7 bases, with 5 bases between. There are 10 residues in the CDR3. The CDR3 spells CASSLSGYTF. The DNA for the CDR3 is TGTGCCAGTAGTTTGAGTGGCTACACCTTC.

The chain couples TRBV10-2 to TRBJ2-7; 8 bases match TRBD2. V lost 4 bases and J lost 6; bases outside the gene matches: 2. Germline CDR1 is WSHSY and CDR2 is SAAADI. This CDR3 spans 12 amino acids. CDR3 region: CASSVTSGEQYF. The CDR3 nucleotides are TGCGCCAGCAGTGTAACTAGCGGCGAGCAGTACTTC.

The chain couples TRBV6-6 to TRBJ2-7; perhaps TRBD1 as D (6 bases). CDR3 length: 12 residues. The V gene's germline CDR1 is MNHNY and CDR2 SVGAGI (reference sequence). Between the trimmed V and J ends, which lost 0 bases and 10 bases, there was a span of 10 bases. The CDR3 region has the DNA TGTGCCAGCAGTTACTCGACAGGTTTTCAGTACTTC. Its protein product is CASSYSTGFQYF.

The rearrangement uses TRBV2 and TRBJ2-1; the match to TRBD2 covers 7 bases. Germline V lookup: CDR1 SNHLY, CDR2 FYNNEI. The V and J ends lost 0 bases and 1 base, in that order; junction bases with no gene match: 6. This CDR3 has 17 amino acids. The CDR3 is CASSEAARESSYNEQFF. The CDR3 region has the DNA TGTGCCAGCAGTGAAGCGGCGCGGGAGAGTTCCTACAATGAGCAGTTCTTC.

This clone was detected only a few times. This rearrangement joins TRBV18 to TRBJ2-7, with TRBD1 matching 11 bases. Trimming removed 5 bases from V and 3 bases from J; junction bases left unmatched: 6. The CDR3 extends over 15 amino acids. Germline CDR1 is KGHSH and CDR2 is LQKENI. This CDR3 reads CASSTGDRGIYEQYF. For the CDR3, the DNA is TGTGCCAGCTCAACGGGGGACAGGGGGATCTACGAGCAGTACTTC. The full variable domain, rest sourced from reference TRBV18 and TRBJ2-7, is NAGVMQNPRHLVRRRGQEARLRCSPMKGHSHVYWYRQLPEEGLKFMVYLQKENIIDESGMPKERFSAEFPKEGPSILRIQQVVRGDSAAYFCASSTGDRGIYEQYFGPGTRLTVT.

The chain combines TRBV11-2 with TRBJ2-1, with 9 nucleotides matching TRBD2. Trimming took 3 bases from V and 3 from J; bases not matched to a gene: 6. This CDR3 contains 16 residues. Germline loops: CDR1 SGHAT, CDR2 FQNNGV. This CDR3 is CASSLFGSGGYNEQFF. The CDR3 DNA is TGTGCCAGCAGCTTGTTCGGTAGCGGGGGCTACAATGAGCAGTTCTTC. Full variable domain (missing parts from reference TRBV11-2 and TRBJ2-1): EAGVAQSPRYKIIEKRQSVAFWCNPISGHATLYWYQQILGQGPKLLIQFQNNGVVDDSQLPKDRFSAERLKGVDSTLKIQPAKLEDSAVYLCASSLFGSGGYNEQFFGPGTRLTVL.

The chain uses TRBV7-9 and TRBJ2-3, with D uncertain. CDR1 SEHNR and CDR2 FQNEAQ come from the germline V gene (reference sequence). CDR3 size: 14 residues. V lost 4 bases to trimming and J lost 6 bases, with 14 bases between them. CDR3 amino acids: CASSSDPPRDTQYF. The DNA for the CDR3 is TGTGCCAGCAGCTCGGACCCGCCGAGGGATACGCAGTATTTT.

J is TRBJ2-7 and V is TRBV28; TRBD1 aligns across 8 bases. The V and J ends lost 1 base and 3 bases, in that order; junction bases with no gene match: 14. This CDR3 is 18 amino acids long. CDR1 and CDR2 from the germline V gene are MDHEN and SYDVKM. Here the CDR3 DNA reads TGTGCCAGCAGTTTATTTTCCCTAAGACAGGGGATATACTACGAGCAGTACTTC. Translating it yields CASSLFSLRQGIYYEQYF.

V and J are TRBV28 and TRBJ2-5; D is unclear. The ends were cut back, 2 bases at V and 13 bases at J, with 20 bases in the middle. Germline CDR1 and CDR2: MDHEN and SYDVKM. The CDR3 has 14 amino acids. The CDR3 loop is CASSLTKLTPGAYF. For the CDR3, the DNA is TGTGCCAGCAGTTTAACGAAGCTTACCCCCGGCGCGTACTTC.

The chain is built from TRBV7-2 and TRBJ2-5, with a weak D call TRBD2 (6 bases). Germline CDR1 SGHTA, CDR2 FQGNSA. CDR3 size: 15 residues. The ends were cut back, 5 bases at V and 5 bases at J, with 18 bases in the middle. CDR3 nucleotide sequence: TGTGCCAGCAGCCCGCCCGCTGGGGACTTTGAGACCCAGTACTTC. This encodes CASSPPAGDFETQYF.

This clone was recorded a few times. This sequence joins TRBV28 and TRBJ1-2; 9 positions agree with TRBD1. V dropped 1 base and J dropped 8; count of bases not matched to a gene: 8. Germline V gene data show CDR1 as MDHEN and CDR2 as SYDVKM. CDR3 length: 15 residues. The CDR3 reads CASSLLGRDREGYTF. For the CDR3, the DNA is TGTGCCAGCAGTTTATTGGGCCGGGACAGGGAGGGCTACACCTTC.

V usage is TRBV11-3 and J usage is TRBJ1-1, with D hard to call. The V gene lost 8 bases and the J gene lost 5 bases, with 18 bases spanning the gap. The CDR3 is 14 amino acids. Germline CDR1 is SGHNT and CDR2 is YENEEA. This CDR3 is CASGLPALSTEAFF. The CDR3, as DNA: TGTGCCAGCGGCCTCCCCGCCTTGAGTACTGAAGCTTTCTTT.

The rearrangement uses TRBV14 and TRBJ2-1, with D perhaps matching TRBD2 (5 bases). Per germline, CDR1 SGHDN and CDR2 FVKESK. V was pared by 1 base and J by 3 bases, with 13 bases between. The CDR3 consists of 16 residues. The CDR3 sequence: CASSQGAGGFYNEQFF. CDR3 nucleotides: TGTGCCAGCAGCCAAGGGGCCGGAGGATTCTACAATGAGCAGTTCTTC. Using reference TRBV14 and TRBJ2-1 for the parts outside the CDR3, the full variable domain is EAGVTQFPSHSVIEKGQTVTLRCDPISGHDNLYWYRRVMGKEIKFLLHFVKESKQDESGMPNNRFLAERTGGTYSTLKVQPAELEDSGVYFCASSQGAGGFYNEQFFGPGTRLTVL.